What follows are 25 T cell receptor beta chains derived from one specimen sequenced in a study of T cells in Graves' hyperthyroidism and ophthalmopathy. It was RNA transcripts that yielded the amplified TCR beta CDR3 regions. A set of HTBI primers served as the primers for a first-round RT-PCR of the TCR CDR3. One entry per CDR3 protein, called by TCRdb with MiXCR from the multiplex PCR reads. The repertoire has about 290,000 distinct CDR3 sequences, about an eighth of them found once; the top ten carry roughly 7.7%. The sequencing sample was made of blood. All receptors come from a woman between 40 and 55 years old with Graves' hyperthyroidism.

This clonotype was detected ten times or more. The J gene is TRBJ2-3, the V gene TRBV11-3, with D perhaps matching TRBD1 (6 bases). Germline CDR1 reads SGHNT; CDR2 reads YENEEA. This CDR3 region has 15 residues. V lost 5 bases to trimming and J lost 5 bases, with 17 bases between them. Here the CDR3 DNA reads TGTGCCAGCAGCCCCCCGACAGGCCGTCGAGATACGCAGTATTTT. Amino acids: CASSPPTGRRDTQYF. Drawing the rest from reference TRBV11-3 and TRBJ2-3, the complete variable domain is EAGVVQSPRYKIIEKKQPVAFWCNPISGHNTLYWYLQNLGQGPELLIRYENEEAVDDSQLPKDRFSAERLKGVDSTLKIQPAELGDSAVYLCASSPPTGRRDTQYFGPGTRLTVL.

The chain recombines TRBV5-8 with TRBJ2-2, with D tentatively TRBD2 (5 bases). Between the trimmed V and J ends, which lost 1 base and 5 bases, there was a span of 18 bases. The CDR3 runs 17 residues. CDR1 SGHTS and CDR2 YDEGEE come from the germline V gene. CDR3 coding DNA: TGTGCCAGCAGCTTGCCCTACGGAGTCACGGGGACCGGGGAGCTGTTTTTT. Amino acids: CASSLPYGVTGTGELFF.

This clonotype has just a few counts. The DNA of the CDR3 is TGTGCCAGCTCACCACTCCAGGGGAATTCACCCCTCCACTTT. Amino acids: CASSPLQGNSPLHF. V and J are TRBV18 and TRBJ1-6; the D gene is possibly TRBD1 (6 bases). V gave up 1 base and J gave up 7 bases, with 8 bases separating them. CDR3 length equals 14 residues. From germline, CDR1 is KGHSH and CDR2 LQKENI.

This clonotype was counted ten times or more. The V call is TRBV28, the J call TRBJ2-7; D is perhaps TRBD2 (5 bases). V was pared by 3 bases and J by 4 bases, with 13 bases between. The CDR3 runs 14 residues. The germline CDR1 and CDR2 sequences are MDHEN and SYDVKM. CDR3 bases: TGTGCCAGCAGTTTTAGGCGGGTCCCATACGAGCAGTACTTC. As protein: CASSFRRVPYEQYF.

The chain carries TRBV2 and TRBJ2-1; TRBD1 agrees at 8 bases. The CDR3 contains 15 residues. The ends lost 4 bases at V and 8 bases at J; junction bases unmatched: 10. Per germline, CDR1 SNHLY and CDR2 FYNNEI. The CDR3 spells CASSGGQGARDEQFF. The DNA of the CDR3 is TGTGCCAGCAGTGGGGGTCAGGGGGCGCGCGATGAGCAGTTCTTC. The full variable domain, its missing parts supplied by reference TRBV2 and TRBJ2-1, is EPEVTQTPSHQVTQMGQEVILRCVPISNHLYFYWYRQILGQKVEFLVSFYNNEISEKSEIFDDQFSVERPDGSNFTLKIRSTKLEDSAMYFCASSGGQGARDEQFFGPGTRLTVL.

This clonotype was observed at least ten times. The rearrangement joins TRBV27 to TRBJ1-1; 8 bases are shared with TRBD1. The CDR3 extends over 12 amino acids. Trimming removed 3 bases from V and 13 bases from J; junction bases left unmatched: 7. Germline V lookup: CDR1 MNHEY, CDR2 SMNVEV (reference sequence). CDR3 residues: CASSLVGGQVFF. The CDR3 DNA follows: TGTGCCAGCAGTTTGGTCGGGGGACAGGTTTTCTTT.

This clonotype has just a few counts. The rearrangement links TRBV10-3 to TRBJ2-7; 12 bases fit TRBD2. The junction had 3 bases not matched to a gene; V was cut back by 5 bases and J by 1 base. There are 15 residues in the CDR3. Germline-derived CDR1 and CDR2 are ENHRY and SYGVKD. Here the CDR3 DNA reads TGTGCCATCAGTCCAGGACTAGCGGGATCCTACGAGCAGTACTTC. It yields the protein CAISPGLAGSYEQYF.

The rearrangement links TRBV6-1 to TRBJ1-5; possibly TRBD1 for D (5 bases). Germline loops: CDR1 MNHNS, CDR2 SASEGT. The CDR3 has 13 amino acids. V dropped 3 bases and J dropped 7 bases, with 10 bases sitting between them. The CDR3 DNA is TGTGCCAGCAGTGAGGGACGCGGCCAGCCCCAGCATTTT. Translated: CASSEGRGQPQHF.

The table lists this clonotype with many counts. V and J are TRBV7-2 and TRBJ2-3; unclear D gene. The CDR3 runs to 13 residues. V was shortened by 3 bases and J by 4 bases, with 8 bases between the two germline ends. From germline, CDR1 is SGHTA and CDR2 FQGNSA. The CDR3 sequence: CASSFSGADTQYF. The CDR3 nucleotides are TGTGCCAGCAGCTTTAGTGGGGCAGATACGCAGTATTTT.

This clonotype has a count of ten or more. CDR3 residues: CASTSGTADGYTF. For the CDR3, the DNA is TGTGCCAGCACTTCCGGGACAGCGGATGGCTACACCTTC. The V and J genes are TRBV6-1 and TRBJ1-2; 7 bases align to TRBD1. This CDR3 comprises 13 residues. The germline V gene has CDR1 MNHNS and CDR2 SASEGT. The V gene end was trimmed by 7 bases and the J gene end by 6 bases; junction bases not matched to a gene: 8.

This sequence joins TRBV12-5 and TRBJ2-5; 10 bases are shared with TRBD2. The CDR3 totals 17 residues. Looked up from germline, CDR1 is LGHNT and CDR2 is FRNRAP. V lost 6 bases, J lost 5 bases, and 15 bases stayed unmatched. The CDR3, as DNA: TGTGCTAGTGGGTCTACTAGCGGGACGAACCCCCGGGAGACCCAGTACTTC. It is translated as CASGSTSGTNPRETQYF.

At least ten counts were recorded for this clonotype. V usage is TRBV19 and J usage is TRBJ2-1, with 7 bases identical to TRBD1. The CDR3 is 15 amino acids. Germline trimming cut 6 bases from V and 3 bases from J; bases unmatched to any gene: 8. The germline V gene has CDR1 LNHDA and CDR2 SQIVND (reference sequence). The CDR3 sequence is CASRNTGTDYNEQFF. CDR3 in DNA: TGTGCCAGTAGGAACACCGGGACAGACTACAATGAGCAGTTCTTC.

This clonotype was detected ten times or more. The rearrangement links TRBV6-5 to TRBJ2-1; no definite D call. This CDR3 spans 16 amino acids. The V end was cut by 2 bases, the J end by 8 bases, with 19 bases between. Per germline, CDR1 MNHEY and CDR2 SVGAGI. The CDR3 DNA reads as TGTGCCAGCAGTTACACCATTAGGGCTGGTATAGATGAGCAGTTCTTC. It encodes CASSYTIRAGIDEQFF.

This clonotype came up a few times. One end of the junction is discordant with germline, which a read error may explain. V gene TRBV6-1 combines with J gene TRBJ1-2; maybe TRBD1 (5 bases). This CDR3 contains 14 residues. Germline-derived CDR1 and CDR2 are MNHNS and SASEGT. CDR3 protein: CASSPAGTNCGYTF. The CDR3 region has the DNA TGTGCCAGCAGCCCCGCTGGGACTAACTGTGGCTACACCTTC.

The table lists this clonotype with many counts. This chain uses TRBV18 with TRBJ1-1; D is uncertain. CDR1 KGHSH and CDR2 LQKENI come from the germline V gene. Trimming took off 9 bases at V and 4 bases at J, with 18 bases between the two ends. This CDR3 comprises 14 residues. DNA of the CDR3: TGTGCCAGTTCTAATCCGACAAGAAGCACTGAAGCTTTCTTT. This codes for CASSNPTRSTEAFF.

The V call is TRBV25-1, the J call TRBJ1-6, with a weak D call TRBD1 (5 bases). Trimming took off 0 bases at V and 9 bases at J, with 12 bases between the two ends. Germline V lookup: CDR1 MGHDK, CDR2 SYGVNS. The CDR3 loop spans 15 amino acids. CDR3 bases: TGTGCCAGCAGTGAATATGGGGGGACGGCTTCACCCCTCCACTTT. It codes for CASSEYGGTASPLHF.

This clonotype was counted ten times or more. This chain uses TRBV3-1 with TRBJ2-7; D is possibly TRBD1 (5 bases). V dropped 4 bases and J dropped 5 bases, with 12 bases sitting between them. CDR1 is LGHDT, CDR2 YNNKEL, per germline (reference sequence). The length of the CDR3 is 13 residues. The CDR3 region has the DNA TGTGCCAGCAGCCCATGGGGCGACCACGAGCAGTACTTC. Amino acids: CASSPWGDHEQYF.

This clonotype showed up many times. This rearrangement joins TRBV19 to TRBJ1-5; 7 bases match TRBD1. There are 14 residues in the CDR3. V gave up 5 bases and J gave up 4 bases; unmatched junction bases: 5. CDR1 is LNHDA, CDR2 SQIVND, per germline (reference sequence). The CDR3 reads CASSWGRGNQPQHF. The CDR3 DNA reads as TGTGCCAGTAGTTGGGGCAGGGGGAATCAGCCCCAGCATTTT.

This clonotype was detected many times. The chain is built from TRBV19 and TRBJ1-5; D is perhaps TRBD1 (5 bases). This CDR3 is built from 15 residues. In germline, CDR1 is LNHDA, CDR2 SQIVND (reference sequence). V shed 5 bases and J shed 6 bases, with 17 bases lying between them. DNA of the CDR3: TGTGCCAGTAGTGGCTTCCAGGGCGTCGGTCAGCCCCAGCATTTT. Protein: CASSGFQGVGQPQHF.

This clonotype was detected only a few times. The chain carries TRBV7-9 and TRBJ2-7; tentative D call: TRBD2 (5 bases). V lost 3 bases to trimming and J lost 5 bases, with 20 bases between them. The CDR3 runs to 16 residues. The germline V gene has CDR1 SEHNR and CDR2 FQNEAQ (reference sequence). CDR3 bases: TGTGCCAGCAGCTTTTACCGGACCGAGTTCGGGAACGAGCAGTACTTC. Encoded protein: CASSFYRTEFGNEQYF.

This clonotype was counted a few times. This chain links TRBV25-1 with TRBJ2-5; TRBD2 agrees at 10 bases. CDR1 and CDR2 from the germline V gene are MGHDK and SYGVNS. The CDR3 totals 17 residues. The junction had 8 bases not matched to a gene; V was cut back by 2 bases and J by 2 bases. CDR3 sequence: CASSEGGASGSQETQYF. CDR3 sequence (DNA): TGTGCCAGCAGTGAAGGAGGGGCTAGCGGGAGTCAAGAGACCCAGTACTTC.

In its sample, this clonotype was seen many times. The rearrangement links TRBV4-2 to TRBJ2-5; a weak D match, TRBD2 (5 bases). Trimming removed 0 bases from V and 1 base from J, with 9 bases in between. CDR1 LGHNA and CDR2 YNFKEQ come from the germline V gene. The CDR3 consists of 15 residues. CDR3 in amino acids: CASSQEAGVQETQYF. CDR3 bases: TGTGCCAGCAGCCAAGAGGCCGGGGTCCAAGAGACCCAGTACTTC.

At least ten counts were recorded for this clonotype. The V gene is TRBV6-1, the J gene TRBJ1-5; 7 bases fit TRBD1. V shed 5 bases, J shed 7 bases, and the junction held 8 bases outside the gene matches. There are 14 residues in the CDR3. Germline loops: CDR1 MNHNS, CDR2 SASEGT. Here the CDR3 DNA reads TGTGCCAGCAGTAAAGGGGACAGCAGACAGCCCCAGCATTTT. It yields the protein CASSKGDSRQPQHF.

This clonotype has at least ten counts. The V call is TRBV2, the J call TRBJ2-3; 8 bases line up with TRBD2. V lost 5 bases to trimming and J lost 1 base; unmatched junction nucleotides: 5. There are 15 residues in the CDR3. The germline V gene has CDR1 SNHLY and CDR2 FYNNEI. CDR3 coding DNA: TGTGCCAGCAGTCCGGGAGCGGGAGGCACAGATACGCAGTATTTT. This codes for CASSPGAGGTDTQYF.

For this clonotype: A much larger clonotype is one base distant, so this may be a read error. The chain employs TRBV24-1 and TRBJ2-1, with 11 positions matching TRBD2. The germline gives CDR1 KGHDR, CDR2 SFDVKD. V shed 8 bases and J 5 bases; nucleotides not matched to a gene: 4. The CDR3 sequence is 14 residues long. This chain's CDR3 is CATNSGRAHNEQFF. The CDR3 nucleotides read TGTGCCACCAATAGCGGGAGGGCCCACAATGAGCAGTTCTTC.